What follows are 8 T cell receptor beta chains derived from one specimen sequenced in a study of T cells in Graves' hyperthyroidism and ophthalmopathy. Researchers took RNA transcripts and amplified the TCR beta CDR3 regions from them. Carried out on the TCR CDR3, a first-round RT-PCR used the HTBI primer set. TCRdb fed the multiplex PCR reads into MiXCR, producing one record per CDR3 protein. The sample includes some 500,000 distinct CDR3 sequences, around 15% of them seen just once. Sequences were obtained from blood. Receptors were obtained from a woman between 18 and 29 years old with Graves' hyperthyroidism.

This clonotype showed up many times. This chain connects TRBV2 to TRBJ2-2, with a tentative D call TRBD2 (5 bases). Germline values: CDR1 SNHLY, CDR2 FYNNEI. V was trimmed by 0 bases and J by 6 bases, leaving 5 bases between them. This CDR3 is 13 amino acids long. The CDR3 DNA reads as TGTGCCAGCAGTGAAGCGAGGGCCGGGGAGCTGTTTTTT. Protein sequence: CASSEARAGELFF.

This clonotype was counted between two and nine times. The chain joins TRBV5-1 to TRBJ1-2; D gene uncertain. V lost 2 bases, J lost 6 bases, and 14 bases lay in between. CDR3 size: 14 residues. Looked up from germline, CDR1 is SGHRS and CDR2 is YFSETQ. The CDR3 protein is CASSLGYTEDGYTF. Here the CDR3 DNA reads TGCGCCAGCAGCTTAGGTTACACTGAGGATGGCTACACCTTC.

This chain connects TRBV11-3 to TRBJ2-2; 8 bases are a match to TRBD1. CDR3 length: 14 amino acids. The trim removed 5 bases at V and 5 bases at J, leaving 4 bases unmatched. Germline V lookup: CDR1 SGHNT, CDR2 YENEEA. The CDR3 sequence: CASSGTGRTGELFF. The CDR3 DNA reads TGTGCCAGCAGCGGGACAGGAAGGACCGGGGAGCTGTTTTTT.

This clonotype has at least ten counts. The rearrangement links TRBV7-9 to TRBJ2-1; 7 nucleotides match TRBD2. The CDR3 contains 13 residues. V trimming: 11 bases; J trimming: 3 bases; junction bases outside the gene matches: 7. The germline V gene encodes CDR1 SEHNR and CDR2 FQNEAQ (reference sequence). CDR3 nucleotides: TGTGCCGGCAACGGGGGGATCTACAATGAGCAGTTCTTC. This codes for CAGNGGIYNEQFF.

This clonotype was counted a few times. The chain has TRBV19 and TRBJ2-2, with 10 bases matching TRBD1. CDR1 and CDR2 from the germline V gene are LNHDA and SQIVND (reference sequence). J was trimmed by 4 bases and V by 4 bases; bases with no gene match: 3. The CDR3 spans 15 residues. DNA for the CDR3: TGTGCCAGTAGTAGACAGGGGGCGCCCACCGGGGAGCTGTTTTTT. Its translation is CASSRQGAPTGELFF.

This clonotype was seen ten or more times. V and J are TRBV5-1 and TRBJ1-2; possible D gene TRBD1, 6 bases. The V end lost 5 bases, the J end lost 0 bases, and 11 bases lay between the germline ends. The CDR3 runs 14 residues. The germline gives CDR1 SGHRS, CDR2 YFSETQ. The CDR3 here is CASSPQGTNYGYTF. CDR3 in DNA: TGCGCCAGCAGTCCACAGGGCACTAACTATGGCTACACCTTC.

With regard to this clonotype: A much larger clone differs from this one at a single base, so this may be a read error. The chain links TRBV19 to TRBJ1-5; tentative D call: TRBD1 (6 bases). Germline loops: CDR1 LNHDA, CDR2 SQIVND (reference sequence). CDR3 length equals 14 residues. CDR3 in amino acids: CASSMRGANRPQHF. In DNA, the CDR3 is TGTGCCAGTAGTATGAGGGGGGCAAATCGGCCCCAGCATTTT.

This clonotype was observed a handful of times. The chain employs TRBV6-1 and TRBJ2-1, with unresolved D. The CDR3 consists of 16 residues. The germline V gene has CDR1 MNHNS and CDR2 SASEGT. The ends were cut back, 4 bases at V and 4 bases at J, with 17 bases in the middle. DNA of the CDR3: TGTGCCAGCAGTGGCTTCCGGCTAGAAGGGTACAATGAGCAGTTCTTC. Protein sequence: CASSGFRLEGYNEQFF.